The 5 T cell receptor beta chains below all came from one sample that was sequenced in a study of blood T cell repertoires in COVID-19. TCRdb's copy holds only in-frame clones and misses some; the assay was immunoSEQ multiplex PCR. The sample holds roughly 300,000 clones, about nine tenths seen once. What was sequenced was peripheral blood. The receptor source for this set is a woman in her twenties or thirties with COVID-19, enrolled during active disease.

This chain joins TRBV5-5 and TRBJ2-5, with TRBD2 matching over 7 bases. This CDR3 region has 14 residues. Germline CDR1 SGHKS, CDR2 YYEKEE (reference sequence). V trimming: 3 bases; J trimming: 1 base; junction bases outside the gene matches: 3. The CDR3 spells CASSSRGFQETQYF. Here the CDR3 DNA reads TGTGCCAGCAGCTCGCGGGGGTTCCAAGAGACCCAGTACTTC.

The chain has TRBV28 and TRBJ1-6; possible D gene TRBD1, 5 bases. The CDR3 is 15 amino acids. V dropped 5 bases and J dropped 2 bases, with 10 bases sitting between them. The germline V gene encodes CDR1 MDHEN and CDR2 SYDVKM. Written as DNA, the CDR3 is TGTGCCAGCAGTACCGGGACTACCTATAATTCACCCCTCCACTTT. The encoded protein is CASSTGTTYNSPLHF.

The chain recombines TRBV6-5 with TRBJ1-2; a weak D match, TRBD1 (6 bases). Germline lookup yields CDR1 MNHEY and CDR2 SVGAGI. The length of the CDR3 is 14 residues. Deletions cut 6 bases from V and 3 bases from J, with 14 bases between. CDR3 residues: CASRVQGDYYGYTF. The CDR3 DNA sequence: TGTGCCAGCAGAGTACAGGGTGATTACTATGGCTACACCTTC.

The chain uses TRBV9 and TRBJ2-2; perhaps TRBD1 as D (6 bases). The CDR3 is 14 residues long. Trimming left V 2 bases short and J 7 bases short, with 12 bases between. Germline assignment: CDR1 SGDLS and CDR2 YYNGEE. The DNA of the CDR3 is TGTGCCAGCAGCGTCACAGGGTCCATCGGGGAGCTGTTTTTT. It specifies CASSVTGSIGELFF.

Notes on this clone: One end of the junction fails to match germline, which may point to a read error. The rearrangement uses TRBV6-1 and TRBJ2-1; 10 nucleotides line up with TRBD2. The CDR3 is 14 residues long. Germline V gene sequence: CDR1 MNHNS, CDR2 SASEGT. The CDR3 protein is CASREAGGTYEQFF. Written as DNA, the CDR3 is TGTGCCAGCAGGGAAGCGGGGGGGACCTATGAGCAGTTCTTC.